One T cell receptor (beta chain) is described in this entry. The data stem from a study of T cells in Graves' hyperthyroidism and ophthalmopathy. Trimming took 9 bases from V and 7 from J; bases not matched to a gene: 1. Germline V gene sequence: CDR1 LNHDA, CDR2 SQIVND (reference sequence). This CDR3 region has 13 residues. TCR beta CDR3 sequences were amplified from RNA transcripts. Carried out on the TCR CDR3, a first-round RT-PCR used the HTBI primer set. MiXCR, applied by TCRdb to the multiplex PCR reads, yields one record per CDR3 protein. The data show hundreds of thousands of distinct CDR3 sequences, 14% seen once.

Input material: blood. The sequence was obtained from a woman between 18 and 30 years old with Graves' hyperthyroidism. V is TRBV19 and J is TRBJ2-1, with 15 bases matching TRBD2. CDR3 residues: CASGTSGRNEQFF. The DNA of the CDR3 is TGTGCCAGCGGGACTAGCGGGAGGAATGAGCAGTTCTTC.